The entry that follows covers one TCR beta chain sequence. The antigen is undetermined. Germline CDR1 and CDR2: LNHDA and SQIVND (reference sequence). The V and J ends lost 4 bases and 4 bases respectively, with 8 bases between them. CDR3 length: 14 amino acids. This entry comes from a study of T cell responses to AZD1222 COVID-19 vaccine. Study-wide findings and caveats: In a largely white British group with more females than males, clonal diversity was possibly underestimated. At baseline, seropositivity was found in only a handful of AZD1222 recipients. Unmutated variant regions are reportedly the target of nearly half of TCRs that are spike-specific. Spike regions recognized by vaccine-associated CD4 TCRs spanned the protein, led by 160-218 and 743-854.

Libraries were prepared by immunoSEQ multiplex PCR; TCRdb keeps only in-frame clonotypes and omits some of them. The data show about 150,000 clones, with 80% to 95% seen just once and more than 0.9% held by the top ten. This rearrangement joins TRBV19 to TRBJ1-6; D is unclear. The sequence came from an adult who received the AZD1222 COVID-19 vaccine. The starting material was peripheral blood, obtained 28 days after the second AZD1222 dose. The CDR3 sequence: CASSSGDYNSPLHF. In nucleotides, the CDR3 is TGTGCCAGTAGTAGTGGGGATTATAATTCACCCCTCCACTTT.